This T cell receptor (beta chain) stems from a study of beta chain features in type 1 diabetes. Turning to this clone: Its antigen is undetermined.

Regarding the study as a whole: Sampled from patients, naive, central memory and Treg TCRB repertoires appeared more similar than those sampled from healthy donors. Cells with high TCR expression could be over-represented when cDNA is sequenced. Individuals with type 1 diabetes displayed fewer insertions and more deletions at VDJ junctions.

The isolated RNA, all of it, was reverse transcribed, so expressed TCRB transcripts were what got sequenced. The method was immunoSEQ multiplex PCR; TCRdb's version includes in-frame clones alone and lacks a portion of them. The data contain 850,000 to 900,000 clones, 15% to 20% of them singletons. Germline values: CDR1 ENHRY, CDR2 SYGVKD. CDR3 length: 16 residues. The V segment lost 5 bases and the J segment 5 bases; nucleotides outside the gene matches: 12. The chain recombines TRBV10-3 with TRBJ2-3; 8 positions agree with TRBD1. The sequence derives from a woman younger than 30 in good health. Sequencing was performed on naive CD4+ T cells from blood. The CDR3 coding sequence is TGTGCCATCAGTTGGGAGGACAGGGAAGGGGAAGATACGCAGTATTTT. Translating gives CAISWEDREGEDTQYF.